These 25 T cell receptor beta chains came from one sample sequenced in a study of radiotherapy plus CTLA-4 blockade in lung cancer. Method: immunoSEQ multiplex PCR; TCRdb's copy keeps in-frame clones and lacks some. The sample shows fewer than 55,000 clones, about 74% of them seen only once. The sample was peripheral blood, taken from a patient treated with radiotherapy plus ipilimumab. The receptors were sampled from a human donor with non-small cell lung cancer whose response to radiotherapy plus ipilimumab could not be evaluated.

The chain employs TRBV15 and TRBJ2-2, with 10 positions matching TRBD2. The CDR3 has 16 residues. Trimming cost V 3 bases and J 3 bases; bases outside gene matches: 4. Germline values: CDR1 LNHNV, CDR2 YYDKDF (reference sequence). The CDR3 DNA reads TGTGCCACCAGCAGGAGAGCGGGGGGGGACACCGGGGAGCTGTTTTTT. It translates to CATSRRAGGDTGELFF.

The DNA for the CDR3 is TGTGCCAGCAGTCCCGGGGGAGATACGCAGTATTTT. Translated: CASSPGGDTQYF. The chain combines TRBV7-2 with TRBJ2-3; D might be TRBD2 (6 bases). The CDR3 runs 12 residues. V shed 6 bases and J shed 5 bases, with 9 bases lying between them. Germline CDR1 SGHTA, CDR2 FQGNSA.

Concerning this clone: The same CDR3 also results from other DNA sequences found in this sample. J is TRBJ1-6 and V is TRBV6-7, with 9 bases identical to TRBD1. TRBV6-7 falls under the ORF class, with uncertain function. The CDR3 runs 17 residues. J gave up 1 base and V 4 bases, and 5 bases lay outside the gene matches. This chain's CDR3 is CASSWDREGSYNSPLHF. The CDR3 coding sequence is TGTGCCAGCAGTTGGGACAGGGAAGGATCCTATAATTCACCCCTCCACTTT.

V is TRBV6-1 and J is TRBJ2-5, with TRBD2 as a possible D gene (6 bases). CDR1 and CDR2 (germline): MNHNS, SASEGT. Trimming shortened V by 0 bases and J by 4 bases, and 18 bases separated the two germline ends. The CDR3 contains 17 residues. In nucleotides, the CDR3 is TGTGCCAGCAGTGAAGCTGGTAGGGGAAGGCGGGGAGAGACCCAGTACTTC. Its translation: CASSEAGRGRRGETQYF.

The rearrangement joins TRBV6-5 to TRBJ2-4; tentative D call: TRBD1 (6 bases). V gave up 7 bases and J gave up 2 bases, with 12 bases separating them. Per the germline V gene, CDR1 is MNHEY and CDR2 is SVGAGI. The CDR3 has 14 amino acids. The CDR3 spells CASKQQGPKNIQYF. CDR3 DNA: TGTGCCAGCAAACAACAGGGCCCCAAAAACATTCAGTACTTC.

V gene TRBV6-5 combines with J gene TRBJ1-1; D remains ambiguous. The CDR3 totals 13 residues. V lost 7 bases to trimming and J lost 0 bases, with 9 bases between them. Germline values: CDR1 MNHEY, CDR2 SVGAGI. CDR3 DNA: TGTGCCAGCATCGGTTCCGTGAACACTGAAGCTTTCTTT. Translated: CASIGSVNTEAFF.

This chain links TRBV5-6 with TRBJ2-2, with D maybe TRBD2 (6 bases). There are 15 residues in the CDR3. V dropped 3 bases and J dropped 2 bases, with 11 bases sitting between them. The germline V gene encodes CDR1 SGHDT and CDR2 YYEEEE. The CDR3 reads CASSYPGLNTGELFF. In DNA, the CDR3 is TGTGCCAGCAGCTACCCGGGACTCAACACCGGGGAGCTGTTTTTT.

Here the CDR3 DNA reads TGTGCCAGCAGTCCCTCCTTGGGACAGGGACATGAGCAGTTCTTC. Amino acid sequence: CASSPSLGQGHEQFF. The V and J genes are TRBV28 and TRBJ2-1, with TRBD1 matching over 9 bases. Germline CDR1 reads MDHEN; CDR2 reads SYDVKM. J was trimmed by 8 bases and V by 5 bases; bases with no gene match: 10. CDR3 length: 15 amino acids. The full variable domain, with the rest looked up from reference TRBV28 and TRBJ2-1, is DVKVTQSSRYLVKRTGEKVFLECVQDMDHENMFWYRQDPGLGLRLIYFSYDVKMKEKGDIPEGYSVSREKKERFSLILESASTNQTSMYLCASSPSLGQGHEQFFGPGTRLTVL.

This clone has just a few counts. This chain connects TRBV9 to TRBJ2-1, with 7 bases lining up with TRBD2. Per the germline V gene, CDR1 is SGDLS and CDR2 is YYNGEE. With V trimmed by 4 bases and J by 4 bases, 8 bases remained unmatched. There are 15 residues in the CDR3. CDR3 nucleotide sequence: TGTGCCAGCAGCCCCAGACTAGCCCCTTACAATGAGCAGTTCTTC. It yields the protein CASSPRLAPYNEQFF.

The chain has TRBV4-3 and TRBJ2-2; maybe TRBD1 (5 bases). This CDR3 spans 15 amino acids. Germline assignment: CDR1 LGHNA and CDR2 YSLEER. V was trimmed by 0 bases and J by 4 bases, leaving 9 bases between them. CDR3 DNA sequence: TGCGCCAGCAGCCAAGAAGGGGTAGGCACCGGGGAGCTGTTTTTT. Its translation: CASSQEGVGTGELFF.

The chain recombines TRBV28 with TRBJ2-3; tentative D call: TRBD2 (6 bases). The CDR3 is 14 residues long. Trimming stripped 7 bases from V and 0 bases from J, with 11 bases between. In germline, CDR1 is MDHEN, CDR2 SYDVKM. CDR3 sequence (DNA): TGTGCCAGCACCACCGGGACTAGCACAGATACGCAGTATTTT. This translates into CASTTGTSTDTQYF.

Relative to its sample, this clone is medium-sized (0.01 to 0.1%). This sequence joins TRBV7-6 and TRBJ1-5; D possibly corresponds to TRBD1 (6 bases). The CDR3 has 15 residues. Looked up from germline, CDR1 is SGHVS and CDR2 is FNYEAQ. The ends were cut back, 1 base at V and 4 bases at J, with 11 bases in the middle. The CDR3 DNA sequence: TGTGCCAGCAGCTTAGGGGGGGGCTCTAATCAGCCCCAGCATTTT. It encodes CASSLGGGSNQPQHF.

CDR3 protein: CASSTRGGYNEQFF. The CDR3 nucleotides read TGTGCCAGCAGTACTCGGGGGGGATACAATGAGCAGTTCTTC. V usage is TRBV6-1 and J usage is TRBJ2-1; 8 bases align to TRBD2. The CDR3 is 14 amino acids. From germline, CDR1 is MNHNS and CDR2 SASEGT. J gave up 4 bases and V 5 bases, and 4 bases lay outside the gene matches.

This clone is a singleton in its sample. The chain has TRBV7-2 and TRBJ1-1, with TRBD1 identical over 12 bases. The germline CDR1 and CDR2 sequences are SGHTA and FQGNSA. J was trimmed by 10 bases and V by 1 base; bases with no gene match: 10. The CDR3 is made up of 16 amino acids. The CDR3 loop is CASSLGSGTGGWVAFF. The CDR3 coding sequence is TGTGCCAGCAGCTTAGGTTCCGGGACAGGGGGCTGGGTAGCTTTCTTT.

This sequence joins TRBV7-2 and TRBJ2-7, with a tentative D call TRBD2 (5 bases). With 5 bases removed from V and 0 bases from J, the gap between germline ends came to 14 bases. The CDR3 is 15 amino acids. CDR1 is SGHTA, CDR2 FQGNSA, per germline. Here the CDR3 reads CASSPESGSSYEQYF. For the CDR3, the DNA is TGTGCCAGCAGCCCCGAGAGTGGGAGCTCCTACGAGCAGTACTTC.

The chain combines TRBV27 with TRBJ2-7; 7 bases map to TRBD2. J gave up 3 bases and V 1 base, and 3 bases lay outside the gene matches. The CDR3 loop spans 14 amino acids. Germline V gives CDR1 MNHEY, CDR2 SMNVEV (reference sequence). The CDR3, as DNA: TGTGCCAGCAGTTTATTGGGCGGGAGCTACGAGCAGTACTTC. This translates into CASSLLGGSYEQYF.

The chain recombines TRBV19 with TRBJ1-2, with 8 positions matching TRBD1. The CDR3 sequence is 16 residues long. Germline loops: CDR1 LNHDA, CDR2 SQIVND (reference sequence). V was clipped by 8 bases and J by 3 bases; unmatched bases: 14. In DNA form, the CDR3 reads TGTGCCAGTTTCGATCATCCAGGACAGGGACACTATGGCTACACCTTC. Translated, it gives CASFDHPGQGHYGYTF.

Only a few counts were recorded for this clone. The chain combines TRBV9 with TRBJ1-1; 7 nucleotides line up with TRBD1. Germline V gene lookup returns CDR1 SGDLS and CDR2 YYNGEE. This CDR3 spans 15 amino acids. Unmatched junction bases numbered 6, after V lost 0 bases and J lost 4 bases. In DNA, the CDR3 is TGTGCCAGCAGCGTAGACGCACAGGGGAGCACTGAAGCTTTCTTT. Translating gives CASSVDAQGSTEAFF.

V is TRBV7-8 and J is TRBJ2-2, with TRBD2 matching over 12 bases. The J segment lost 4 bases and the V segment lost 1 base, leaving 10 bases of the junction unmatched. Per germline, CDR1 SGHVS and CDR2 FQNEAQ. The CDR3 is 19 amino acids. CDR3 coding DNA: TGTGCCAGCAGCTTAGATGTGCTAGCGGGGGGGCCGGGCACCGGGGAGCTGTTTTTT. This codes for CASSLDVLAGGPGTGELFF. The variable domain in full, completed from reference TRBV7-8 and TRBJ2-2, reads GAGVSQSPRYKVAKRGQDVALRCDPISGHVSLFWYQQALGQGPEFLTYFQNEAQLDKSGLPSDRFFAERPEGSVSTLKIQRTQQEDSAVYLCASSLDVLAGGPGTGELFFGEGSRLTVL.

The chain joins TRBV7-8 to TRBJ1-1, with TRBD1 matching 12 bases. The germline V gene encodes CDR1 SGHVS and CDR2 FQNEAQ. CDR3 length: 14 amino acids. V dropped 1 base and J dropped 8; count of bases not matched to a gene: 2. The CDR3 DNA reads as TGTGCCAGCAGCTTAGATGGGACAGGGGGCGAAGCTTTCTTT. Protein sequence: CASSLDGTGGEAFF.

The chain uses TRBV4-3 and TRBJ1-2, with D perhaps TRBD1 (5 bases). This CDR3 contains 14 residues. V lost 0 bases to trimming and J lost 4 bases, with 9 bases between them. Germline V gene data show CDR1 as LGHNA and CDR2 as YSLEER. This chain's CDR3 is CASSQEGTGYGYTF. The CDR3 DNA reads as TGCGCCAGCAGCCAAGAGGGAACAGGCTATGGCTACACCTTC.

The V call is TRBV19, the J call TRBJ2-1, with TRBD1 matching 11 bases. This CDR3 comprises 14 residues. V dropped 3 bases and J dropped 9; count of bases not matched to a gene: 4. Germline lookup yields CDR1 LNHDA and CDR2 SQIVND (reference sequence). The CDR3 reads CASSIGTGGAEQFF. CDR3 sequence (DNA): TGTGCCAGTAGTATCGGGACAGGGGGGGCTGAGCAGTTCTTC.

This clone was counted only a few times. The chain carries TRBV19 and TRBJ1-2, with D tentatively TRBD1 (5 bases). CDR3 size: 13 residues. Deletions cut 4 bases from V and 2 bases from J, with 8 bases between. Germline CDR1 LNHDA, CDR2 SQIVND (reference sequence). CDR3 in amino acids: CASSKGQNYGYTF. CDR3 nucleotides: TGTGCCAGTAGTAAGGGGCAGAACTATGGCTACACCTTC.

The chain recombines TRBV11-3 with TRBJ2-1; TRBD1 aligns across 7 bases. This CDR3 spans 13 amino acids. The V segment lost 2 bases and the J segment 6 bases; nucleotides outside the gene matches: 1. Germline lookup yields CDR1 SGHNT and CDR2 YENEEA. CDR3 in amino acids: CASSLSGGNEQFF. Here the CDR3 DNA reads TGTGCCAGCAGCTTATCAGGGGGCAATGAGCAGTTCTTC.

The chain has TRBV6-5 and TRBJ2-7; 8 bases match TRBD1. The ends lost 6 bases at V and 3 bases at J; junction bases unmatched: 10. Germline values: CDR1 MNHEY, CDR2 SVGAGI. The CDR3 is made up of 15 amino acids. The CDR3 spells CASSRQGTKGYEQYF. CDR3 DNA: TGTGCCAGCAGCCGACAGGGGACCAAGGGCTACGAGCAGTACTTC.